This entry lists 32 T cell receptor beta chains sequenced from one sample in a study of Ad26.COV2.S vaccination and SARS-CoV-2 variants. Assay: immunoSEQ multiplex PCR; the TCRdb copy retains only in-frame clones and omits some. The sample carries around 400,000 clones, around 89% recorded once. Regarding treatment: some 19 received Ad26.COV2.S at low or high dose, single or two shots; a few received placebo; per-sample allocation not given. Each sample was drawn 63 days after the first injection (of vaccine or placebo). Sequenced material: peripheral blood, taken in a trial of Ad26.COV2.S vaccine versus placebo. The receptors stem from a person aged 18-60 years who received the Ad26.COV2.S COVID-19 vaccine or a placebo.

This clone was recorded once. This CDR3 is CATSDYGAGVADTQYF. DNA for the CDR3: TGTGCCACCAGTGACTACGGGGCGGGAGTGGCAGATACGCAGTATTTT. The rearrangement uses TRBV24-1 and TRBJ2-3; 7 positions match TRBD2. Germline CDR1 KGHDR, CDR2 SFDVKD. The CDR3 covers 16 residues. Unmatched junction bases numbered 10, after V lost 4 bases and J lost 4 bases.

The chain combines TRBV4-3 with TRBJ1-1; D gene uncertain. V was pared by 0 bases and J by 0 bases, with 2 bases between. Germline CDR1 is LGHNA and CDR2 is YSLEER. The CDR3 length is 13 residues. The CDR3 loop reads CASSQDLNTEAFF. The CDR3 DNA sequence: TGCGCCAGCAGCCAAGATCTGAACACTGAAGCTTTCTTT.

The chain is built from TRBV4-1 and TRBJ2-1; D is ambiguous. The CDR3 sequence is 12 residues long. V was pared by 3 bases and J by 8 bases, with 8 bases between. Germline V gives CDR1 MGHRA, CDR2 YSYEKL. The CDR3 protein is CASSQPRDEQFF. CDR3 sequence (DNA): TGCGCCAGCAGCCAGCCGCGAGATGAGCAGTTCTTC.

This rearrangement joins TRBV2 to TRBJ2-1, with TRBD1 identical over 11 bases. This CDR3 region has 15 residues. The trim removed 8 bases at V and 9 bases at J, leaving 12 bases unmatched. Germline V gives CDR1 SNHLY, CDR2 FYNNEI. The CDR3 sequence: CASSLRDRGVVEQFF. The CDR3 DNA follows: TGTGCCAGCTCCCTACGGGACAGGGGGGTGGTTGAGCAGTTCTTC. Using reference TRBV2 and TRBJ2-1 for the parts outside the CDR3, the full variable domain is EPEVTQTPSHQVTQMGQEVILRCVPISNHLYFYWYRQILGQKVEFLVSFYNNEISEKSEIFDDQFSVERPDGSNFTLKIRSTKLEDSAMYFCASSLRDRGVVEQFFGPGTRLTVL.

Written as DNA, the CDR3 is TGTGCCAGCTCACCAGTGGGGGTCCAGAGCGGGGGCACCGGGGAGCTGTTTTTT. It codes for CASSPVGVQSGGTGELFF. The chain uses TRBV18 and TRBJ2-2; 8 positions agree with TRBD2. Germline CDR1 is KGHSH and CDR2 is LQKENI. CDR3 length equals 18 residues. J was trimmed by 4 bases and V by 2 bases; bases with no gene match: 12.

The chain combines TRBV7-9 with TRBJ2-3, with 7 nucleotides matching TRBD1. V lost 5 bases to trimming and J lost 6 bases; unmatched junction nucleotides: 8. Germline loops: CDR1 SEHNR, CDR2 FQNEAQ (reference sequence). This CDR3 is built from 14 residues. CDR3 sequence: CASSLDREWDTQYF. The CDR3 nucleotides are TGTGCCAGCAGCCTTGACAGGGAATGGGATACGCAGTATTTT.

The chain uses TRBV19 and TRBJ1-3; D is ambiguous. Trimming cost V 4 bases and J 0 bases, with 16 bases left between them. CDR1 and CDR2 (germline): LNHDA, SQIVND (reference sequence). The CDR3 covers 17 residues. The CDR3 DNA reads TGTGCCAGTAGTAGGAGGAGACAAGGATCCTCTGGAAACACCATATATTTT. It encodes CASSRRRQGSSGNTIYF.

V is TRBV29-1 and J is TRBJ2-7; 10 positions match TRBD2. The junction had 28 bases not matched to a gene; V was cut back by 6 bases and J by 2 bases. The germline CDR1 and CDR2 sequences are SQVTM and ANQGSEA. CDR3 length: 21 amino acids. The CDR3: CSVESTVQLAGGHPFAYEQYF. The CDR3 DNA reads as TGCAGCGTCGAGTCAACGGTCCAATTAGCGGGAGGTCACCCCTTCGCCTACGAGCAGTACTTC.

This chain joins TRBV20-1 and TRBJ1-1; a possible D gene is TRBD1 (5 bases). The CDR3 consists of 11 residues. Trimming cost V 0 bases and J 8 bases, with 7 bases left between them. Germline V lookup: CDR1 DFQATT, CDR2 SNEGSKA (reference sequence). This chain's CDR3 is CSARDGGEAFF. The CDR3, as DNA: TGCAGTGCTAGAGACGGGGGAGAAGCTTTCTTT.

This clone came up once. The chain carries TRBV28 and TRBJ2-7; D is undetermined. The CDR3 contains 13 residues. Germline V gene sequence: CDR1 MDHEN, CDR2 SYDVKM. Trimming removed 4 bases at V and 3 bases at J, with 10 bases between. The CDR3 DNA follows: TGTGCCAGCAGTTCCGGACCGATCTACGAGCAGTACTTC. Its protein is CASSSGPIYEQYF.

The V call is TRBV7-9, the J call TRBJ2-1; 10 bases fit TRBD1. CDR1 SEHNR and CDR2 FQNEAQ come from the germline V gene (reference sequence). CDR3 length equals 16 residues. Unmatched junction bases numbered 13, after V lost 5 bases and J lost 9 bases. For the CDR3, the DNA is TGTGCCAGCAGCATCCTTTCTGGGACAGGGGCCGGTGAGCAGTTCTTC. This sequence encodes CASSILSGTGAGEQFF. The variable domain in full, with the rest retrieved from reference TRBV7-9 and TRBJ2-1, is DTGVSQNPRHKITKRGQNVTFRCDPISEHNRLYWYRQTLGQGPEFLTYFQNEAQLEKSRLLSDRFSAERPKGSFSTLEIQRTEQGDSAMYLCASSILSGTGAGEQFFGPGTRLTVL.

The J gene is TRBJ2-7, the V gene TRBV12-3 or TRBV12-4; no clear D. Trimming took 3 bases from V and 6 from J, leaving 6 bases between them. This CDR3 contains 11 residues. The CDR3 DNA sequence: TGTGCCAGCAGTTTCGGGTTCGAGCAGTACTTC. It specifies CASSFGFEQYF.

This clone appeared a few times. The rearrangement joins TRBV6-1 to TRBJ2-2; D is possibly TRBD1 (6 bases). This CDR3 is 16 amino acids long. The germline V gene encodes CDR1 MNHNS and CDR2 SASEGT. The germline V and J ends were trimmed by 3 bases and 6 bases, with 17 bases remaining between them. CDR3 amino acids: CASSEPGHGASGELFF. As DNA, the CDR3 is TGTGCCAGCAGTGAGCCGGGACACGGAGCTTCCGGGGAGCTGTTTTTT.

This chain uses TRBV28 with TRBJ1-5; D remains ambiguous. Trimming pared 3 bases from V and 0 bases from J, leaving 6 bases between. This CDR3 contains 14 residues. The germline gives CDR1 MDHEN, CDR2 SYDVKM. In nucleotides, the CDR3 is TGTGCCAGCAGTTTGGGCAATAGCAATCAGCCCCAGCATTTT. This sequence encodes CASSLGNSNQPQHF.

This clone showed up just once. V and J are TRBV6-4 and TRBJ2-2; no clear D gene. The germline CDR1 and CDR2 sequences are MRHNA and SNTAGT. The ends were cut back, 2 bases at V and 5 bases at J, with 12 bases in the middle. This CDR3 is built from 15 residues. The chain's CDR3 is CASSDREGVTGELFF. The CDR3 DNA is TGTGCCAGCAGTGACCGTGAAGGTGTAACCGGGGAGCTGTTTTTT.

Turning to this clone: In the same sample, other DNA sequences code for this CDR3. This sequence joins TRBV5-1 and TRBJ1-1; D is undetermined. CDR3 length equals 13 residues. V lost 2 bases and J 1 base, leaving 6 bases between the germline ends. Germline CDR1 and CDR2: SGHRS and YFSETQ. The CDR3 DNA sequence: TGCGCCAGCAGCTTATGGGGGAACACTGAAGCTTTCTTT. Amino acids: CASSLWGNTEAFF.

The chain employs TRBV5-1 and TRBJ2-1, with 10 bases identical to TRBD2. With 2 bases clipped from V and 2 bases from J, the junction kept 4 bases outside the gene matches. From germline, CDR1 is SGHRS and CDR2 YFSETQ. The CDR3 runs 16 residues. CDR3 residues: CASSFLAGAPYNEQFF. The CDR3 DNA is TGCGCCAGCAGCTTTCTAGCGGGAGCCCCCTACAATGAGCAGTTCTTC.

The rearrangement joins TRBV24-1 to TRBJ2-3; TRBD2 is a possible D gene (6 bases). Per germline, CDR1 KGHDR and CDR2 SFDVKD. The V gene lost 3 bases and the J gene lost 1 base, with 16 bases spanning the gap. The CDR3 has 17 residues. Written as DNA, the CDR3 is TGTGCCACCAGTGATCCGTCACCGGGAGTGGGCACAGATACGCAGTATTTT. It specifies CATSDPSPGVGTDTQYF.

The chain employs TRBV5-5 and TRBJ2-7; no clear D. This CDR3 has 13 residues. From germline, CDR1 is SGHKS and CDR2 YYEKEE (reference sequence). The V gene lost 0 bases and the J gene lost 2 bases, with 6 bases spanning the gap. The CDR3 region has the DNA TGTGCCAGCAGCTTGGGGGAAGCCTACGAGCAGTACTTC. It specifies CASSLGEAYEQYF.

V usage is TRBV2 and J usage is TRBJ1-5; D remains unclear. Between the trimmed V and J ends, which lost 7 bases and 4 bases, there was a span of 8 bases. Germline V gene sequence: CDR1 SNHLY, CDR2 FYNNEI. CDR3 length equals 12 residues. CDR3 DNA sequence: TGTGCCAGCACCGAGGGTAATCAGCCCCAGCATTTT. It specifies CASTEGNQPQHF.

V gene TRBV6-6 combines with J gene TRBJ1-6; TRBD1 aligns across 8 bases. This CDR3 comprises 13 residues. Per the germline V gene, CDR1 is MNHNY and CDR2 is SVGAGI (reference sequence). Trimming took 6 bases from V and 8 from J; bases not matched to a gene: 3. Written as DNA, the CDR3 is TGTGCCAGCAGGGACAGGGCGGATTCACCCCTCCACTTT. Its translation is CASRDRADSPLHF.

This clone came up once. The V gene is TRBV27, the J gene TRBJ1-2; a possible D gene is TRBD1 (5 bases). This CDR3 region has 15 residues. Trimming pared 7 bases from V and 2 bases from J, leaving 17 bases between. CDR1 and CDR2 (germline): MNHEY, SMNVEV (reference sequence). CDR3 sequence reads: CASILGPGENYGYTF. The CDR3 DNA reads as TGTGCCAGCATATTAGGCCCGGGGGAAAACTATGGCTACACCTTC.

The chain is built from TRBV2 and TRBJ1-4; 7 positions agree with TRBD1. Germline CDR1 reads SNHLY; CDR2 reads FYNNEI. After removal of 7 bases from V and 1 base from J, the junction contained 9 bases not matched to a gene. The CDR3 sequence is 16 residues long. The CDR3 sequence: CASTTTGRGTNEKLFF. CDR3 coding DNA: TGTGCCAGCACTACGACAGGGAGAGGAACTAATGAAAAACTGTTTTTT.

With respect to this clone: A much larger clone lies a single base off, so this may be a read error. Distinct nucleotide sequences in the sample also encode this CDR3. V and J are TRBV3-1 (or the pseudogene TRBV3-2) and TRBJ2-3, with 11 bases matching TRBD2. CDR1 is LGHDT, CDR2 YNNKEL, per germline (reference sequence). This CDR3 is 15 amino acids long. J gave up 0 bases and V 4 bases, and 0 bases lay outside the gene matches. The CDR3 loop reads CASSRTSGSTDTQYF. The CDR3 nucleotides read TGTGCCAGCAGCCGGACTAGCGGGAGCACAGATACGCAGTATTTT.

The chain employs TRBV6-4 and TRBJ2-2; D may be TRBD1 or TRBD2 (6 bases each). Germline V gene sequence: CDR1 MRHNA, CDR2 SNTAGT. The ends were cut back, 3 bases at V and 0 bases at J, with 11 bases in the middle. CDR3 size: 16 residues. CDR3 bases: TGTGCCAGCAGTGAAGGGGGGTCCACGAACACCGGGGAGCTGTTTTTT. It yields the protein CASSEGGSTNTGELFF.

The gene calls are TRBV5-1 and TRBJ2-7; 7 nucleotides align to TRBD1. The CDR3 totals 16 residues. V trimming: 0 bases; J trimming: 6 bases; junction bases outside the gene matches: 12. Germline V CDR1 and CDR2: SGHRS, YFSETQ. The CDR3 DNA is TGCGCCAGCAGCTTGGCTGGTGCCGGGACAGTGAGCGAGCAGTACTTC. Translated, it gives CASSLAGAGTVSEQYF.

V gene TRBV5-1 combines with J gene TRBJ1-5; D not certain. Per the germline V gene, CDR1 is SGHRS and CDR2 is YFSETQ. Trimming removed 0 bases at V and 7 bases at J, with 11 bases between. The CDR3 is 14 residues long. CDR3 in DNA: TGCGCCAGCAGCTTGGAGTATATGGGGCAGCCCCAGCATTTT. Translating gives CASSLEYMGQPQHF.

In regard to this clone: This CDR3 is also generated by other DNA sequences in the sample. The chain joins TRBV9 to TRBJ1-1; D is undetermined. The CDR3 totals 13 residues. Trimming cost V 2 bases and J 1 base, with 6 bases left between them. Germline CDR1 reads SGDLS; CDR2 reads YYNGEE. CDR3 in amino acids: CASSVEGNTEAFF. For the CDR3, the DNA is TGTGCCAGCAGCGTGGAAGGGAACACTGAAGCTTTCTTT.

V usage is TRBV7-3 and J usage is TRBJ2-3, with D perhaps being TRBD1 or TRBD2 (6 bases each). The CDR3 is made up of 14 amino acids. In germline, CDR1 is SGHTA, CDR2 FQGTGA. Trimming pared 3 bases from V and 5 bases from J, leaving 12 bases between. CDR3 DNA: TGTGCCAGCAGCTTTTCGGGGGCCGGAGATACGCAGTATTTT. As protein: CASSFSGAGDTQYF.

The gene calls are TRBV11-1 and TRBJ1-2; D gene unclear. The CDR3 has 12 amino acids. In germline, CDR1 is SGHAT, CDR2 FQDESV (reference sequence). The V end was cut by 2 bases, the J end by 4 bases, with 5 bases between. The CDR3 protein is CASSLSPYGYTF. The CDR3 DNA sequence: TGTGCCAGCAGCTTAAGTCCCTATGGCTACACCTTC.

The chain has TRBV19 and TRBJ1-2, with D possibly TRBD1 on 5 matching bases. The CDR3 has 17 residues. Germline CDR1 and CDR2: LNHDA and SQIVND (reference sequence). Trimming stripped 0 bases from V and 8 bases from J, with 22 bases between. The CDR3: CASSIEIGQRLTGGYTF. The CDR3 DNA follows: TGTGCCAGTAGTATAGAAATCGGACAACGACTGACGGGAGGCTACACCTTC.

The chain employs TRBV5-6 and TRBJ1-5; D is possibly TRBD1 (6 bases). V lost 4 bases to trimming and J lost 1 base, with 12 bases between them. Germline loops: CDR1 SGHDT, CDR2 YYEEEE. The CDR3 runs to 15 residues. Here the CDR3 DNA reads TGTGCCAGCAGCCGAGGGGGGCACAGCAATCAGCCCCAGCATTTT. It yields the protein CASSRGGHSNQPQHF.